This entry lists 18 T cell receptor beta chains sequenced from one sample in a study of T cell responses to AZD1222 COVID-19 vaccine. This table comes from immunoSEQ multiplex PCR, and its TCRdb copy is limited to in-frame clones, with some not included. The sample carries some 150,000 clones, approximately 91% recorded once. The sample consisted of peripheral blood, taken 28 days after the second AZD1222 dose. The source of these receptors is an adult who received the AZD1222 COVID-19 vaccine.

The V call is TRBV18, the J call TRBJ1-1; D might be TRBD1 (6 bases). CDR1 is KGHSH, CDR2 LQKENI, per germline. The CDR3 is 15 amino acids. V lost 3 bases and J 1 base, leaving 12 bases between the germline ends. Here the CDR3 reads CASSPYRGGNTEAFF. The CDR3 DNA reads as TGTGCCAGCTCACCGTATAGAGGGGGGAACACTGAAGCTTTCTTT.

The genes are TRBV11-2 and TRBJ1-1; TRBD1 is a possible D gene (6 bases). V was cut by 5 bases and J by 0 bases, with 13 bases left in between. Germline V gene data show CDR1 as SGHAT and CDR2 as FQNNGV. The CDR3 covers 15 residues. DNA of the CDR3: TGTGCCAGCAGCCGGGTAGGGGGGATGAACACTGAAGCTTTCTTT. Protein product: CASSRVGGMNTEAFF.

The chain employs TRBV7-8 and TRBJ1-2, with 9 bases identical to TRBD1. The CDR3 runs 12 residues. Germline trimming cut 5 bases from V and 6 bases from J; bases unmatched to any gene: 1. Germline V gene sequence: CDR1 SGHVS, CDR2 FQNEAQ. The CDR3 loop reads CASSDRGNGYTF. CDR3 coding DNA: TGTGCCAGCAGCGACAGGGGGAATGGCTACACCTTC. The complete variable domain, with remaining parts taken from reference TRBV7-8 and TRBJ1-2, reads GAGVSQSPRYKVAKRGQDVALRCDPISGHVSLFWYQQALGQGPEFLTYFQNEAQLDKSGLPSDRFFAERPEGSVSTLKIQRTQQEDSAVYLCASSDRGNGYTFGSGTRLTVV.

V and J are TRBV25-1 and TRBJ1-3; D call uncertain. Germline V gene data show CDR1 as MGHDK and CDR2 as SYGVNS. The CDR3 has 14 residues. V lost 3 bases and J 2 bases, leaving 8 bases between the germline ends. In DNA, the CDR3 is TGTGCCAGCAGTGAGGTAGGGCCTGGAAACACCATATATTTT. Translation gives CASSEVGPGNTIYF.

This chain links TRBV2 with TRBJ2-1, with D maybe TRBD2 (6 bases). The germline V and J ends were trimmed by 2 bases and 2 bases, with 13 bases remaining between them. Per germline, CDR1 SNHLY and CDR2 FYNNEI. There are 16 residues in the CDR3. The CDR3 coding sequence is TGTGCCAGCAGTGAAACCGCGGGGCGGGCCTACAATGAGCAGTTCTTC. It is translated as CASSETAGRAYNEQFF. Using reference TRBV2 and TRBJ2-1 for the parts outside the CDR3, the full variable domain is EPEVTQTPSHQVTQMGQEVILRCVPISNHLYFYWYRQILGQKVEFLVSFYNNEISEKSEIFDDQFSVERPDGSNFTLKIRSTKLEDSAMYFCASSETAGRAYNEQFFGPGTRLTVL.

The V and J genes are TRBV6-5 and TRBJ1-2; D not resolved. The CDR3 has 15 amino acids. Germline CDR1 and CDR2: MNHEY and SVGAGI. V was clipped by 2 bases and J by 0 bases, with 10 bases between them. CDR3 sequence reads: CASSYGPTSNYGYTF. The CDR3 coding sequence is TGTGCCAGCAGTTACGGACCGACCTCTAACTATGGCTACACCTTC.

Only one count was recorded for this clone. In DNA form, the CDR3 reads TGCAGTGCTAGTATTACCGGGACAGGGGTGGGGTATGGCTACACCTTC. It specifies CSASITGTGVGYGYTF. The chain joins TRBV20-1 to TRBJ1-2; 10 nucleotides agree with TRBD1. Germline V lookup: CDR1 DFQATT, CDR2 SNEGSKA (reference sequence). Trimming removed 3 bases from V and 5 bases from J; junction bases left unmatched: 12. This CDR3 is built from 16 residues.

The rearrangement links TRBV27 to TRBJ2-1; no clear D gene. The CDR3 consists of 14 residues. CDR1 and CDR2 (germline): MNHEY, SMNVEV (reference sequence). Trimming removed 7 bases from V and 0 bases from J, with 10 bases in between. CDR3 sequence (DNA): TGTGCCAGCATGCACTCGAGCTCCTACAATGAGCAGTTCTTC. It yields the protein CASMHSSSYNEQFF.

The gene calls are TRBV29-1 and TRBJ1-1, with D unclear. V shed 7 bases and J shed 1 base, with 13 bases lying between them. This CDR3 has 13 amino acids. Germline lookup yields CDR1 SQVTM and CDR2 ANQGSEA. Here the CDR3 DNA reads TGCAGCGCCGTAAAAGGGTGGAACACTGAAGCTTTCTTT. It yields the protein CSAVKGWNTEAFF.

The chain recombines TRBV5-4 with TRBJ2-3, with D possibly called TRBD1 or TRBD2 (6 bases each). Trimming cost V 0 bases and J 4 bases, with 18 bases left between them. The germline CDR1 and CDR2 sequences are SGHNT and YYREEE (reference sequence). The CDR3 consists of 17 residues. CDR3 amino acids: CASSLVRRGAWADTQYF. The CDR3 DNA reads TGTGCCAGCAGCTTGGTTCGTAGGGGGGCGTGGGCAGATACGCAGTATTTT. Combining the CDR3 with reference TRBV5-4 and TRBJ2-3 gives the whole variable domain ETGVTQSPTHLIKTRGQQVTLRCSSQSGHNTVSWYQQALGQGPQFIFQYYREEENGRGNFPPRFSGLQFPNYSSELNVNALELDDSALYLCASSLVRRGAWADTQYFGPGTRLTVL.

Written as DNA, the CDR3 is TGTGCCAGTAGTAGCTCTGAAGCTTTCTTT. Translated: CASSSSEAFF. V gene TRBV19 combines with J gene TRBJ1-1; no firm D call. Germline V CDR1 and CDR2: LNHDA, SQIVND (reference sequence). CDR3 size: 10 residues. V was shortened by 4 bases and J by 6 bases, with 3 bases between the two germline ends.

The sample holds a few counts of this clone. The CDR3 here is CASSLAYSGTEAFF. In DNA form, the CDR3 reads TGTGCCAGCAGTTTGGCATACTCAGGCACTGAAGCTTTCTTT. V usage is TRBV6-6 and J usage is TRBJ1-1; D unresolved. Germline CDR1 reads MNHNY; CDR2 reads SVGAGI (reference sequence). Trimming shortened V by 4 bases and J by 4 bases, and 13 bases separated the two germline ends. The CDR3 runs to 14 residues.

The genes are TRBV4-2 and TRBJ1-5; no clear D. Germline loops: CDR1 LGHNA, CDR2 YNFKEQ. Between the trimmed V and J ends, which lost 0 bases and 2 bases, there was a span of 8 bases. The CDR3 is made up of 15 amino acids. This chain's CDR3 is CASSQEFAGNQPQHF. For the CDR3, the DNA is TGTGCCAGCAGCCAAGAATTCGCAGGCAATCAGCCCCAGCATTTT.

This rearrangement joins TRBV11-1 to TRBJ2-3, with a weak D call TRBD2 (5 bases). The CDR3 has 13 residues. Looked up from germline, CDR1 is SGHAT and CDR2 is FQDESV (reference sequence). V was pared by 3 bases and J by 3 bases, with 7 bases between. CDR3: CASSFGGTDTQYF. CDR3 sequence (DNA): TGTGCCAGCAGCTTCGGCGGGACAGATACGCAGTATTTT.

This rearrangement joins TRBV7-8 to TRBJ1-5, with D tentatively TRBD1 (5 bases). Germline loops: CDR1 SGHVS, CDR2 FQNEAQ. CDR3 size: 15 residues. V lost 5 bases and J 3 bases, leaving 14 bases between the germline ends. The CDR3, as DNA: TGTGCCAGCAGCCCAGGGATGGGAGTCAATCAGCCCCAGCATTTT. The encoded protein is CASSPGMGVNQPQHF.

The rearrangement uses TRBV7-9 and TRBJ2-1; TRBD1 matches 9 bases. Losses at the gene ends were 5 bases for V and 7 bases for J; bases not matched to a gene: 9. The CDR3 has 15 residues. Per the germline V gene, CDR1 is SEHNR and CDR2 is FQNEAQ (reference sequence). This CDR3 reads CASSPPGDRDNEQFF. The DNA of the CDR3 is TGTGCCAGCAGCCCTCCCGGGGACAGGGATAATGAGCAGTTCTTC.

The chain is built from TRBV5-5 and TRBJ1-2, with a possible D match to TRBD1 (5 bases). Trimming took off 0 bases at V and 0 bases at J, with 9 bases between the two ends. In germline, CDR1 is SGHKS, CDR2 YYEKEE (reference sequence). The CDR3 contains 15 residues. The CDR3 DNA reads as TGTGCCAGCAGCTTGGTAACAGGCACTAACTATGGCTACACCTTC. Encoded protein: CASSLVTGTNYGYTF.

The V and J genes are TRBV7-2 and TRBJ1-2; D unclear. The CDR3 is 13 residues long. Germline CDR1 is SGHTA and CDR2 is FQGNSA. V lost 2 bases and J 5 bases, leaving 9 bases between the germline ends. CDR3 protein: CASSLSADYGYTF. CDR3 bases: TGTGCCAGCAGCTTATCGGCAGATTATGGCTACACCTTC.